Listed below are T cell receptor beta chains from one sample, sequenced in a study of cytomegalovirus exposure and HLA in healthy donors. Profiled with immunoSEQ multiplex PCR; TCRdb holds only in-frame clones, not every one. The sample includes about 160,000 clones, 80% to 85% of them seen just once. Sequencing used PBMCs. These receptors were taken from a human donor in good health. Both conserved end residues are part of each CDR3. D genes are given only for firm matches. Size is omitted from some rows. Given values are once, few, many or a class for expanded clones.

TGTGCCAGTAGTATAGGCGCTCGGGGTATGAACACAGATACGCAGTATTTT	CASSIGARGMNTDTQYF	TRBV19	NA	TRBJ2-3	once
TGTGCCATCAGTCCGGGACAGAGATCTAACTATGGCTACACCTTC	CAISPGQRSNYGYTF	TRBV10-3	TRBD1	TRBJ1-2	NA
TGTGCCAGCAGTTCGACAGGGCCATTCGGCTACACCTTC	CASSSTGPFGYTF	TRBV2	TRBD1	TRBJ1-2	NA
TGTGCCAGCAGTACAGCCGGGACAGGGGACGAGCAGTACTTC	CASSTAGTGDEQYF	TRBV9	TRBD1	TRBJ2-7	NA
TGTGCCAGCAGTGAGGGGGGACAGGGGTTTTACGAGCAGTACTTC	CASSEGGQGFYEQYF	TRBV2	TRBD1	TRBJ2-7	NA
TGTGCCAGCAGCCCACAGGAGGGCGATCAGCCCCAGCATTTT	CASSPQEGDQPQHF	TRBV7-6	NA	TRBJ1-5	NA
TGTGCCAGCAGCCAAAAGAATTGGGGACAGGCGCCTTCGGATACGCAGTATTTT	CASSQKNWGQAPSDTQYF	TRBV4-2	TRBD1	TRBJ2-3	NA
TGCGCCAGCAGCAGGGAGCGGGGGGACCACAATGAGCAGTTCTTC	CASSRERGDHNEQFF	TRBV4-1	TRBD2	TRBJ2-1	NA
TGTGCCAGCAGCGGAGGGACAGGGGGAGGGAAACTGTTTTTT	CASSGGTGGGKLFF	TRBV6-1	TRBD1	TRBJ1-4	NA
TGTGCCAGCAGGAGAGCGGGGATGGAGCAGTACTTC	CASRRAGMEQYF	TRBV6-5	TRBD2	TRBJ2-7	NA
TGTGCCAGCAGTCTCGGACAGAATGAGCAGTTCTTC	CASSLGQNEQFF	TRBV27	NA	TRBJ2-1	few
TGTGCCATCAGTGCAGGTACCGCAAATGAAAAACTGTTTTTT	CAISAGTANEKLFF	TRBV10-3	NA	TRBJ1-4	NA
TGTGCCAGCAGCGGCGGGTTTAGCACAGATACGCAGTATTTT	CASSGGFSTDTQYF	TRBV9	NA	TRBJ2-3	NA
TGCGCCAGCAGCCAAGTACAGGGGGCTTACTATGGCTACACCTTC	CASSQVQGAYYGYTF	TRBV4-1	TRBD1	TRBJ1-2	NA
TGTGCCAGCAGCTTTCCTAATCAGCCCCAGCATTTT	CASSFPNQPQHF	TRBV7-2	NA	TRBJ1-5	NA
TGCGCCAGCAGCCAAGTCTTGGAAAAGGGGTCCTACGAGCAGTACTTC	CASSQVLEKGSYEQYF	TRBV4-1	NA	TRBJ2-7	NA
TGTGCCTACTTAGCGAACTCCTACAATGAGCAGTTCTTC	CAYLANSYNEQFF	TRBV2	NA	TRBJ2-1	NA
TGTGCCAGCGCTAAAGAAGTGCTCTCTGGAAACACCATATATTTT	CASAKEVLSGNTIYF	TRBV6-6	NA	TRBJ1-3	NA
TGTTCCAGCAGCTTAGAGGCGGGACCGTTCTCTGGAAACACCATATATTTT	CSSSLEAGPFSGNTIYF	TRBV7-9	NA	TRBJ1-3	NA
TGTGCCAGCAGCTTCGACAGGGGGCACGCTGGCTACACCTTC	CASSFDRGHAGYTF	TRBV7-2	TRBD1	TRBJ1-2	NA
TGTGCCAGCAGTTACTCGGACAGGGCTACTCAGCCCCAGCATTTT	CASSYSDRATQPQHF	TRBV6-6	TRBD1	TRBJ1-5	once
TGTGCCAGCAGTCTAACTAGCGGGGGATCCTACGAGCAGTACTTC	CASSLTSGGSYEQYF	TRBV27	TRBD2	TRBJ2-7	few
TGTGCCAGCAGACTCACGGGGGTCGGGGAGCTGTTTTTT	CASRLTGVGELFF	TRBV27	NA	TRBJ2-2	NA
TGTGCCAGCAGCCCCCGGACTAGCTACGATACGCAGTATTTT	CASSPRTSYDTQYF	TRBV7-2	TRBD2	TRBJ2-3	NA
TGTGCCAGCAGCTCCCAGGGGGGAGTCACCGGGGAGCTGTTTTTT	CASSSQGGVTGELFF	TRBV6-6	NA	TRBJ2-2	NA
TGTGCCAGCAGTTTTCCGACAGGGGAGGTCAAAAACATTCAGTACTTC	CASSFPTGEVKNIQYF	TRBV7-2	TRBD1	TRBJ2-4	NA
TGTGCCAGCAGCCCCCTCGGGTGGGGCTACACCTTC	CASSPLGWGYTF	TRBV7-2	NA	TRBJ1-2	NA
TGTGCCAGCACGGAGACAGGGTTCGAGCAGTACTTC	CASTETGFEQYF	TRBV5-5	TRBD1	TRBJ2-7	NA
TGTGCCAGCAGCCCTATCCCTGACAGGCTCTACGAGCAGTACTTC	CASSPIPDRLYEQYF	TRBV7-9	NA	TRBJ2-7	NA
TGTGCCAGCAGCGTAGTGGCGGGAGATACGCAGTATTTT	CASSVVAGDTQYF	TRBV9	NA	TRBJ2-3	NA
TGTGCCAGCAGCTGGGAGGCCGGCCAGGGGAACACTGAAGCTTTCTTT	CASSWEAGQGNTEAFF	TRBV11-3	NA	TRBJ1-1	NA
TGTGCCAGCAGTCGACGACAGGGGAGAGATGGCTACACCTTC	CASSRRQGRDGYTF	TRBV27	TRBD1	TRBJ1-2	once
TGTGCCAGTAGTATTCCTTCTGGACAGGTGCAGCCCCAGCATTTT	CASSIPSGQVQPQHF	TRBV19	TRBD1	TRBJ1-5	few
TGTGCCAGCACCGACAGGGGGGCAGATACGCAGTATTTT	CASTDRGADTQYF	TRBV5-6	TRBD1	TRBJ2-3	NA
TGTGCCAGCAGCCGGACAGGGAATGAGCAGTTCTTC	CASSRTGNEQFF	TRBV6-5	TRBD1	TRBJ2-1	few
TGTGCCAGCAGTTCCAGGGGGCGAGAAGAAAAACTGTTTTTT	CASSSRGREEKLFF	TRBV6-6	TRBD1	TRBJ1-4	NA
TGTGCCAGCAGTGGGGCACCAGACAGGGGGCGAGAAAAACTGTTTTTT	CASSGAPDRGREKLFF	TRBV25-1	TRBD1	TRBJ1-4	few
TGTGCCAGCAGTGAAGGGGACAGGGGCTATGGCTACACCTTC	CASSEGDRGYGYTF	TRBV6-1	TRBD1	TRBJ1-2	NA
TGTGCCAGCAGTGACCGACCCGGGGAGTCCTACAATGAGCAGTTCTTC	CASSDRPGESYNEQFF	TRBV25-1	NA	TRBJ2-1	once
TGTGCCAGCAGATTGGACAGGGGCGGGAACACTGAAGCTTTCTTT	CASRLDRGGNTEAFF	TRBV2	TRBD1	TRBJ1-1	NA